These 24 T cell receptor beta chains originate from one sample sequenced in a study of blood T cell repertoires in COVID-19 (dated by TCRdb to 2020 to 2021). Library preparation used the immunoSEQ multiplex PCR assay. TCRdb took over this immuneACCESS table, retaining in-frame rearrangements with V and J assigned. Such tables are incomplete; in checked studies, under half of the missing clones stem from an unresolved V gene, and the remainder is unexplained. The sample contains over 300,000 clones, approximately 85% of them found a single time. The ten largest clones take up 6% to 9% of the sample. The sample comprised peripheral blood. The receptors come from a human donor in a cohort sampled during active COVID-19.

The sample holds one count of this clone. V gene TRBV12-3 or TRBV12-4 combines with J gene TRBJ1-2; D remains ambiguous. CDR3 length: 13 amino acids. Trimming pared 1 base from V and 8 bases from J, leaving 11 bases between. CDR3 protein: CASSLGRPGGYTF. The CDR3 DNA reads TGTGCCAGCAGTTTAGGGCGGCCGGGAGGCTACACCTTC.

The V call is TRBV2, the J call TRBJ1-6; the D is unclear. Trimming left V 7 bases short and J 4 bases short, with 2 bases between. The V gene's germline CDR1 is SNHLY and CDR2 FYNNEI. The CDR3 covers 11 residues. The CDR3 spells CASTYNSPLHF. CDR3 DNA: TGTGCCAGCACTTATAATTCACCCCTCCACTTT.

The V gene is TRBV5-1, the J gene TRBJ2-7; the D gene is possibly TRBD1 (5 bases). V lost 0 bases to trimming and J lost 3 bases, with 10 bases between them. The CDR3 is 14 amino acids. From germline, CDR1 is SGHRS and CDR2 YFSETQ. The CDR3 protein is CASSLAGKSYEQYF. The CDR3 DNA follows: TGCGCCAGCAGCTTGGCAGGGAAGAGCTACGAGCAGTACTTC.

This chain connects TRBV15 to TRBJ1-5; 9 bases are a match to TRBD1. Germline V gives CDR1 LNHNV, CDR2 YYDKDF (reference sequence). Trimming cost V 3 bases and J 3 bases; bases outside gene matches: 6. The CDR3 contains 16 residues. In DNA, the CDR3 is TGTGCCACCAGCAGCCCGGGACAGGGTCTCAATCAGCCCCAGCATTTT. Translated, it gives CATSSPGQGLNQPQHF.

The chain employs TRBV27 and TRBJ2-7, with D perhaps TRBD2 (5 bases). This CDR3 contains 13 residues. Between the trimmed V and J ends, which lost 5 bases and 1 base, there was a span of 9 bases. Germline values: CDR1 MNHEY, CDR2 SMNVEV (reference sequence). CDR3 region: CASSIPGSYEQYF. CDR3 nucleotides: TGTGCCAGCAGTATCCCGGGATCCTACGAGCAGTACTTC.

V gene TRBV28 combines with J gene TRBJ2-5; D is undetermined. CDR1 and CDR2 from the germline V gene are MDHEN and SYDVKM. The CDR3 is 13 amino acids. V was shortened by 2 bases and J by 5 bases, with 9 bases between the two germline ends. In nucleotides, the CDR3 is TGTGCCAGCAGTTTACCGGCCAGGGAGACCCAGTACTTC. Protein product: CASSLPARETQYF.

J is TRBJ2-7 and V is TRBV19, with 8 bases matching TRBD2. J was trimmed by 2 bases and V by 5 bases; bases with no gene match: 5. This CDR3 spans 14 amino acids. Germline-derived CDR1 and CDR2 are LNHDA and SQIVND (reference sequence). CDR3 in DNA: TGTGCCAGTAGTCGCCAGCGGGGGACCTACGAGCAGTACTTC. Its protein product is CASSRQRGTYEQYF.

The chain uses TRBV6-5 and TRBJ1-1; maybe TRBD1 (5 bases). Germline assignment: CDR1 MNHEY and CDR2 SVGAGI. The CDR3 is 15 amino acids. The V and J ends lost 5 bases and 1 base respectively, with 14 bases between them. The CDR3 loop reads CASSQQGATNTEAFF. In nucleotides, the CDR3 is TGTGCCAGCAGTCAGCAAGGGGCGACGAACACTGAAGCTTTCTTT.

V and J are TRBV28 and TRBJ1-1; D unclear. CDR1 MDHEN and CDR2 SYDVKM come from the germline V gene. Trimming cost V 5 bases and J 3 bases, with 7 bases left between them. The length of the CDR3 is 12 residues. CDR3 bases: TGTGCCAGCAGTCATCAGGACACTGAAGCTTTCTTT. Translating gives CASSHQDTEAFF.

The chain has TRBV10-3 and TRBJ1-1; D unclear. Trimming took off 9 bases at V and 2 bases at J, with 13 bases between the two ends. The CDR3 is made up of 13 amino acids. The germline V gene has CDR1 ENHRY and CDR2 SYGVKD. The CDR3 region is CAMRGSENTEAFF. CDR3 nucleotides: TGTGCCATGCGCGGGAGCGAAAACACTGAAGCTTTCTTT.

With respect to this clone: Other DNA sequences from this sample encode an identical CDR3 as well. This chain uses TRBV24-1 with TRBJ2-7; 7 bases fit TRBD1. V gave up 3 bases and J gave up 3 bases; unmatched junction bases: 1. CDR1 KGHDR and CDR2 SFDVKD come from the germline V gene. This CDR3 is 13 amino acids long. This chain's CDR3 is CATSDPGGYEQYF. For the CDR3, the DNA is TGTGCCACCAGTGATCCAGGGGGCTACGAGCAGTACTTC.

The CDR3 loop reads CASSASLISRVGGYNEQFF. Written as DNA, the CDR3 is TGTGCCAGCAGCGCTAGTCTAATCTCCAGGGTCGGGGGATACAATGAGCAGTTCTTC. The chain links TRBV9 to TRBJ2-1; D is perhaps TRBD2 (6 bases). There are 19 residues in the CDR3. Germline loops: CDR1 SGDLS, CDR2 YYNGEE. The ends were cut back, 3 bases at V and 4 bases at J, with 26 bases in the middle.

V usage is TRBV15 and J usage is TRBJ1-5; TRBD1 might be the D (5 bases). The CDR3 covers 15 residues. Looked up from germline, CDR1 is LNHNV and CDR2 is YYDKDF (reference sequence). V was shortened by 8 bases and J by 0 bases, with 14 bases between the two germline ends. The CDR3 coding sequence is TGTGCCACCGGATCGACAGATAATAGCAATCAGCCCCAGCATTTT. This codes for CATGSTDNSNQPQHF.

Only one count was recorded for this clone. The chain couples TRBV12-3 or TRBV12-4 to TRBJ1-2; 7 bases are a match to TRBD1. The CDR3 loop spans 13 amino acids. Losses at the gene ends were 3 bases for V and 7 bases for J; bases not matched to a gene: 5. The CDR3 reads CASSFQGEGGYTF. CDR3 sequence (DNA): TGTGCCAGCAGTTTTCAGGGGGAAGGTGGCTACACCTTC.

This clone has a single count. This chain uses TRBV29-1 with TRBJ1-2, with D perhaps TRBD1 (6 bases). The CDR3 length is 17 residues. Looked up from germline, CDR1 is SQVTM and CDR2 is ANQGSEA. V lost 2 bases and J 6 bases, leaving 25 bases between the germline ends. The CDR3 spells CSVENIPTVGAQHGYTF. The CDR3 DNA follows: TGCAGCGTTGAAAATATCCCCACTGTGGGGGCGCAACATGGCTACACCTTC.

CDR3 residues: CASSDDRVEQFF. As DNA, the CDR3 is TGTGCCAGCAGTGACGACAGGGTTGAGCAGTTCTTC. J is TRBJ2-1 and V is TRBV2, with 7 positions matching TRBD1. CDR3 length: 12 residues. Trimming took 3 bases from V and 9 from J; bases not matched to a gene: 2. Per germline, CDR1 SNHLY and CDR2 FYNNEI.

The chain joins TRBV28 to TRBJ2-5; 10 bases agree with TRBD1. V gave up 7 bases and J gave up 2 bases; unmatched junction bases: 7. CDR1 and CDR2 (germline): MDHEN, SYDVKM. The CDR3 has 15 amino acids. In DNA form, the CDR3 reads TGTGCCAGCACTCCCCCGGGACAGGGGCAAGAGACCCAGTACTTC. This encodes CASTPPGQGQETQYF.

The J gene is TRBJ1-6, the V gene TRBV10-3, with D perhaps matching TRBD1 (5 bases). The V end lost 2 bases, the J end lost 11 bases, and 10 bases lay between the germline ends. Germline CDR1 is ENHRY and CDR2 is SYGVKD. The CDR3 sequence is 13 residues long. CDR3 in amino acids: CAISEAQGPPLHF. The CDR3 DNA sequence: TGTGCCATCAGTGAGGCGCAGGGTCCACCCCTCCACTTT.

The J gene is TRBJ1-4, the V gene TRBV7-8, with D possibly TRBD1 on 6 matching bases. Germline-derived CDR1 and CDR2 are SGHVS and FQNEAQ. V lost 4 bases to trimming and J lost 1 base, with 16 bases between them. The CDR3 length is 17 residues. CDR3 DNA: TGTGCCAGCAGCTCTCGGGACAAGTTTAAAACTAATGAAAAACTGTTTTTT. It codes for CASSSRDKFKTNEKLFF.

The V and J genes are TRBV6-5 and TRBJ1-4, with 9 bases identical to TRBD1. The V and J ends lost 2 bases and 6 bases, in that order; junction bases with no gene match: 4. Germline values: CDR1 MNHEY, CDR2 SVGAGI. The CDR3 totals 15 residues. CDR3 sequence (DNA): TGTGCCAGCAGTTACGATACAGGGGGCGATGAAAAACTGTTTTTT. Translation: CASSYDTGGDEKLFF.

This clone appeared a single time. The genes are TRBV27 and TRBJ1-5, with TRBD1 as a possible D gene (5 bases). This CDR3 region has 16 residues. The germline V gene has CDR1 MNHEY and CDR2 SMNVEV (reference sequence). V was trimmed by 4 bases and J by 11 bases, leaving 24 bases between them. The CDR3 sequence: CASSWGPGVGLMSQHF. The DNA for the CDR3 is TGTGCCAGCAGTTGGGGACCGGGGGTGGGGTTGATGTCCCAGCATTTT.

The chain is built from TRBV18 and TRBJ1-3; possible D gene TRBD1, 5 bases. CDR3 length: 14 amino acids. Germline V CDR1 and CDR2: KGHSH, LQKENI. The V and J ends lost 3 bases and 1 base respectively, with 7 bases between them. For the CDR3, the DNA is TGTGCCAGCTCACCCAGGGAATCTGGAAACACCATATATTTT. Translating it yields CASSPRESGNTIYF.

V gene TRBV30 combines with J gene TRBJ1-5; D is possibly TRBD1 (6 bases). Germline V gene lookup returns CDR1 GTSNPN and CDR2 SVGIG (reference sequence). The CDR3 has 14 amino acids. Trimming took off 2 bases at V and 4 bases at J, with 12 bases between the two ends. The CDR3 loop reads CAWSLQGGNQPQHF. The DNA for the CDR3 is TGTGCCTGGAGTTTACAGGGAGGGAATCAGCCCCAGCATTTT.

The J gene is TRBJ2-2, the V gene TRBV19, with D maybe TRBD2 (7 bases). The CDR3 is made up of 14 amino acids. Trimming removed 9 bases at V and 3 bases at J, with 14 bases between. Germline assignment: CDR1 LNHDA and CDR2 SQIVND (reference sequence). CDR3 residues: CASKGGPDTGELFF. The CDR3 nucleotides read TGTGCCAGCAAGGGGGGGCCAGACACCGGGGAGCTGTTTTTT.